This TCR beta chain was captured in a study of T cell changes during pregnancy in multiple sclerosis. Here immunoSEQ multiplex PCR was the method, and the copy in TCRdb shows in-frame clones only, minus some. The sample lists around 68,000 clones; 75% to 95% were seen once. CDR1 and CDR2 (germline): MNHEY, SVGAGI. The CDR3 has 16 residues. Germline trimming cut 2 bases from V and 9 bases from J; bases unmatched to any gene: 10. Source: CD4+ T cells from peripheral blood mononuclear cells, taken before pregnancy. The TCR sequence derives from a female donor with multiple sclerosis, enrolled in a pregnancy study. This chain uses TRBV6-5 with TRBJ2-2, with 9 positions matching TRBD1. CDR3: CASSYRGTGRYRELFF. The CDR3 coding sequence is TGTGCCAGCAGTTACCGAGGGACAGGGAGGTACAGGGAGCTGTTTTTT.